This T cell receptor beta chain stems from a study of T cells in Graves' hyperthyroidism and ophthalmopathy (dated by TCRdb to between 2018 and 2021). Turning to the overall study: Peripheral blood samples were taken at initial diagnosis, before any treatment was given. To identify TCR V-J signatures that set the groups apart, the researchers used a discovery cohort of 100 patients, made up of 40 to 45 with Graves' ophthalmopathy and 57 with stable Graves' hyperthyroidism. An independent validation cohort of 18 to 20 hyperthyroidism patients and 17 patients who later progressed to ophthalmopathy tested prospective prediction of ophthalmopathy. The 75 to 100 discovery patients were divided at random into training and test sets in a 7:3 ratio. The study also compared thyroid tissue and blood T-cell repertoires from more than five Graves' hyperthyroidism patients. Following sampling, methimazole starting at 30 mg daily was given to hyperthyroidism patients, and high-dose intravenous methylprednisolone was given to ophthalmopathy patients. TCR Vbeta CDR3 sequencing of 120 to 150 peripheral blood samples (over 40 ophthalmopathy, roughly 74 hyperthyroidism and roughly 17 progressor patients) is reported in the paper. Study-wide findings and limitations: Most expanded thyroid clonotypes (frequency above 0.001) were also found in blood, which suggests that blood repertoires may mirror thyroid immune responses. In validation, progression to ophthalmopathy was predicted by the model with around 70% sensitivity and around 75% specificity, a median of around 5.9 months before onset. Sample size was not statistically predetermined, and blinding of investigators to group allocation was not performed. Ophthalmopathy was separated from stable hyperthyroidism by a 13 V-J signature model, with approximately 85% sensitivity and about 81% specificity obtained in cross-validation and 80%/75% obtained in testing.

The CDR3 goes from the cysteine to the phenylalanine over 15 residues. Only CDR3 DNA is held: 45 bases, read in frame from base 1. Trimmed from V: 5 bases; trimmed from J: 4 bases; junction bases lacking a gene match: 5. Sequences DFQATT (CDR1) and SNEGSKA (CDR2) are obtained from the germline V gene (reference sequence). Amplification of TCR beta CDR3 regions was carried out from RNA transcripts. For the first round of RT-PCR on the TCR CDR3, the HTBI primer set was used together with the Qiagen OneStep RT-PCR kit. Libraries were constructed in a second round of multiplex PCR, after which size selection and purification were performed. Paired-end sequencing of the libraries was performed with 100 bp reads on an Illumina HiSeq2000. Under the source paper's analysis protocol: SOAPnuke was used to process the raw data, removing reads that contained adapters or uncalled bases, had a mean Phred below 15, or lacked an exact match to the constant primer or identifier. High-quality paired reads were merged using COPE v1.2.5, and each unique nucleotide sequence was defined as a clonotype. MiTCR v1.1 was used to align clonotypes to the IMGT TRBV, TRBD and TRBJ reference segments. The analysis included only V-J combinations with a frequency above 0.0001, which together covered around 99% of the repertoires. A TCS score was defined as the ratio of F50 (clonal expansion) to E x V (chaos), with BLOSUM62-based TCRdist applied between CDR3 peptides within each V-J. Welch's t-statistics and random forest reduced several hundred V-J features to 13, which were used in a naive Bayes classifier (R e1071). TCRdb trimmed public reads at Q25 via fastp, called clones via MiXCR and kept in-frame beta chains. All rows with the same CDR3 protein become a single entry with the most common DNA and genes. The V and J calls, along with clone size, are taken from TCRdb and not from the paper's own processing. The sample records roughly 380,000 distinct CDR3 sequences, about a fifth of which are singletons. The ten largest clones take up about 3.7% of the sample.

The sample holds a few counts of this clonotype. The clone's antigen remains unknown. Base qualities are not at hand, and no much larger clone is one base apart. Stable Graves' hyperthyroidism was defined as the absence of progression to ophthalmopathy over 18 months of follow-up. Hyperthyroidism patients were aged 18 to 65 years and newly diagnosed, with disease duration of less than 2 months. Patients with uncontrolled infections, other autoimmune diseases, pregnancy or lactation were excluded. Diagnoses were established on the basis of clinical symptoms, serum thyroxine and TRAb, thyroid ultrasound, and orbital computed tomography. PBMCs were separated from about 10 ml of fresh peripheral blood using Ficoll-Paque density gradient centrifugation. Trizol reagent was used to extract total RNA, and RNA quality was then checked on an Agilent 2100 Bioanalyzer.

Recombination linked TRBV20-1 to TRBJ2-5, with TRBD2 identical over 15 junction bases. Sequenced: blood. The clonotype was recovered from a woman between 18 and 29 years old with Graves' hyperthyroidism. The CDR3 corresponds to CSAGTSGGFGETQYF. At the DNA level, the sequence is TGCAGTGCTGGGACTAGCGGGGGGTTCGGAGAGACCCAGTACTTC.